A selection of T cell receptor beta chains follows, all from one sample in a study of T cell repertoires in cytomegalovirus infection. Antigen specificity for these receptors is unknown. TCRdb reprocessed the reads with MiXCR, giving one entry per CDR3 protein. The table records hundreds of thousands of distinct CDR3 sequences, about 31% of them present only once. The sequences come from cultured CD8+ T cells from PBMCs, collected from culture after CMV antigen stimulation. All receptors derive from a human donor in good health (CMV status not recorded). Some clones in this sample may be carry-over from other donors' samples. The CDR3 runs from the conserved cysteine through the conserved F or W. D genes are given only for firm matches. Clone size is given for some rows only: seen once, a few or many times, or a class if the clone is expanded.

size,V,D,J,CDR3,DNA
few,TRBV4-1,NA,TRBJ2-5,CASSQAGLSQETQYF,TGCGCCAGCAGCCAAGCGGGACTTTCTCAAGAGACCCAGTACTTC
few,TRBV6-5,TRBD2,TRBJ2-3,CASSYSWTSGGAWADTQYF,TGTGCCAGCAGTTACTCGTGGACTAGCGGGGGGGCCTGGGCAGATACGCAGTATTTT
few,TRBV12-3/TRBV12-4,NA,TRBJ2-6,CASSLEGWASGANVLTF,TGTGCCAGCAGTTTAGAAGGGTGGGCCTCTGGGGCCAACGTCCTGACTTTC
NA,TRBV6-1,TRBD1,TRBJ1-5,CVSGADRGAYQPQHF,TGTGTCAGCGGGGCGGACAGGGGTGCTTATCAGCCCCAGCATTTT
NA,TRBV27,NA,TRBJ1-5,CASREGVSNQPQHF,TGTGCCAGCCGGGAGGGAGTAAGCAATCAGCCCCAGCATTTT
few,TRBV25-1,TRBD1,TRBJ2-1,CASSVISGTDFFNEQFF,TGTGCCAGCAGTGTAATCTCCGGGACAGACTTTTTTAATGAGCAGTTCTTC
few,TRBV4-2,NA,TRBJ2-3,CASSRRESFSSTDTQYF,TGTGCCAGCAGCCGAAGGGAAAGCTTTTCTAGCACAGATACGCAGTATTTT
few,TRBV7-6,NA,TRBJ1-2,CASTPLASNYGYTF,TGTGCCAGCACCCCGCTCGCTAGTAACTATGGCTACACCTTC
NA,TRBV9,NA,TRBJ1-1,CASSVVAGDLNTEAFF,TGTGCCAGCAGCGTAGTAGCAGGGGATTTAAACACTGAAGCTTTCTTT
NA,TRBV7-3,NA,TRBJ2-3,CASSLMLGPDTQYF,TGTGCCAGCAGCTTAATGCTGGGCCCAGATACGCAGTATTTT
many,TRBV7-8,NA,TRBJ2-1,CASSLNRGLFYNEQFF,TGTGCCAGCAGCTTAAATCGGGGGCTTTTTTACAATGAGCAGTTCTTC
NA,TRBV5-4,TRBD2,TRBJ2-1,CASSLEVGLAGGCNEQFF,TGTGCCAGCAGCTTGGAAGTGGGACTAGCGGGGGGCTGCAATGAGCAGTTCTTC
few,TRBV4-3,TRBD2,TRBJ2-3,CASSQDTGLATDTQYF,TGCGCCAGCAGCCAAGATACAGGACTAGCAACAGATACGCAGTATTTT
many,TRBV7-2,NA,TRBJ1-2,CASSATTGIYGYTF,TGTGCCAGCAGCGCGACCACAGGGATCTATGGCTACACCTTC
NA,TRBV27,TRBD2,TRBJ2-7,CASSLRVGGEQYF,TGTGCCAGCAGTTTGCGGGTGGGGGGGGAGCAGTACTTC
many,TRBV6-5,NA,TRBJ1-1,CASSYDRKGLEAFF,TGTGCCAGCAGTTACGATCGTAAGGGCCTTGAAGCTTTCTTT
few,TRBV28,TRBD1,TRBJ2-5,CASNAGTGGWRKETQYF,TGTGCCAGCAACGCCGGGACAGGGGGCTGGAGGAAAGAGACCCAGTACTTC
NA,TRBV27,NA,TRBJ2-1,CASSSADNEQFF,TGTGCCAGCAGCTCTGCTGACAATGAGCAGTTCTTC
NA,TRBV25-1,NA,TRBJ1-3,CASSEQEIQFLSGNTIYF,TGTGCCAGCAGTGAACAGGAGATCCAATTTCTCTCTGGAAACACCATATATTTT
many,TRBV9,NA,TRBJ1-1,CASSVGANLNTEAFF,TGTGCCAGCAGCGTAGGGGCAAACCTGAACACTGAAGCTTTCTTT
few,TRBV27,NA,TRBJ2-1,CASRLAGAANNEQFF,TGTGCCAGCAGACTTGCGGGGGCCGCCAACAATGAGCAGTTCTTC
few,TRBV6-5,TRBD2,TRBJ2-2,CASSYLPPSGGARGTGELFF,TGTGCCAGCAGTTACCTTCCGCCTAGCGGGGGGGCCAGAGGCACCGGGGAGCTGTTTTTT
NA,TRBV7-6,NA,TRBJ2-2,CASNVFGSGELFF,TGTGCCAGCAACGTGTTTGGGTCCGGGGAGCTGTTTTTT
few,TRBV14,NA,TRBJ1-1,CASSQDQRGDTEAFF,TGTGCCAGCAGCCAAGATCAACGGGGGGACACTGAAGCTTTCTTT
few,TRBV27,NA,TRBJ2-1,CASSSSSGNEQFF,TGTGCCAGCAGTTCCTCGTCGGGGAATGAGCAGTTCTTC
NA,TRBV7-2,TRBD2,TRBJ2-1,CASSHGTSGNNEQFF,TGTGCCAGCAGCCACGGGACTAGCGGAAACAATGAGCAGTTCTTC
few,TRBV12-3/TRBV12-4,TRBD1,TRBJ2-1,CASSLPTTGTGVHLVQFF,TGTGCCAGCAGTTTACCGACGACCGGGACAGGGGTTCATTTAGTGCAGTTCTTC